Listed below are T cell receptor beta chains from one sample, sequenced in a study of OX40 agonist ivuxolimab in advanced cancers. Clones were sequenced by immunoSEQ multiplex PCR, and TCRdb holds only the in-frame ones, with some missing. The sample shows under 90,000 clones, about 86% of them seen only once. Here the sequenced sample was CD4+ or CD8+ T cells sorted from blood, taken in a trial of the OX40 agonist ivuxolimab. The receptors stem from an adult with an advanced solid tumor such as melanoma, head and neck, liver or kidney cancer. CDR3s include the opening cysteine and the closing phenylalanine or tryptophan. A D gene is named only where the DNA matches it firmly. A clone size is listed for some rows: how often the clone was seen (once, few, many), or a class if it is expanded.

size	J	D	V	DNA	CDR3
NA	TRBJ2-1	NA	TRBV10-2	TGCGCCAGCAGTGAGGGGGGAACCTACAATGAGCAGTTCTTC	CASSEGGTYNEQFF
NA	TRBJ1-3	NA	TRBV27	TGTGCCAGCAGTTTAAAGGGCGGGAGCTCTGGAAACACCATATATTTT	CASSLKGGSSGNTIYF
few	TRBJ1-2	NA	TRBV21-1	TGTGCCAGCAGCAAAGAATCACATGGCTACACCTTC	CASSKESHGYTF
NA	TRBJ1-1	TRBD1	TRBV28	TGTGCCAGCAGTAGGGGGGACAGGGTTGCCACTGAAGCTTTCTTT	CASSRGDRVATEAFF
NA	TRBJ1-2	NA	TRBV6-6	TGTGCCAGCTGCTCGGCTCAATCTAACTATGGCTACACCTTC	CASCSAQSNYGYTF
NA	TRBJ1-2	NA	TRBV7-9	TGTGCCAGCAGCGAGAGGGCAGGGGACTATGGCTACACCTTC	CASSERAGDYGYTF
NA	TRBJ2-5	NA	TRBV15	TGTGCCACCAGCAGAGAACTTGCACAAGAGACCCAGTACTTC	CATSRELAQETQYF
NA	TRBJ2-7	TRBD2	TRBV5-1	TGCGCCAGCAGCCCCGGACTAGTCTACGAGCAGTACTTC	CASSPGLVYEQYF
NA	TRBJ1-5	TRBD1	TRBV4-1	TGCGCCAGCAGCCATACGACAGGGAACAATCAGCCCCAGCATTTT	CASSHTTGNNQPQHF
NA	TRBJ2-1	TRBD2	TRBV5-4	TGTGCCAGCAGCCCTCAGCGGGGGGCCTACAATGAGCAGTTCTTC	CASSPQRGAYNEQFF
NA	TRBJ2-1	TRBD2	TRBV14	TGTGCCAGCAGCCAAGATTGGGATCTTAGCGGGAAGTACAATGAGCAGTTCTTC	CASSQDWDLSGKYNEQFF
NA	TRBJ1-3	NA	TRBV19	TGTGCCAGCGCCCTACTTACAGGGTTTGGAAACACCATATATTTT	CASALLTGFGNTIYF
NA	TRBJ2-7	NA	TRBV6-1	TGTGCCAGCAGTACCTCTCCATCCTACGAGCAGTACTTC	CASSTSPSYEQYF
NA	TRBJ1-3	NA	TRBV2	TGTGCCAGCAGTGGTCCTGGAAACACCATATATTTT	CASSGPGNTIYF
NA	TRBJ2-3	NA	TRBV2	TGTGCCAGCAGATTAGCCGTGGGTGGCACAGATACGCAGTATTTT	CASRLAVGGTDTQYF
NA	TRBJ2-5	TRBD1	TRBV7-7	TGTGCCAGCAGCCGATACGGGACAGAAGAGACCCAGTACTTC	CASSRYGTEETQYF
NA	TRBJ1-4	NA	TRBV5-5	TGTGCCAGCAGCTTAGGGCAGATCAATGAAAAACTGTTTTTT	CASSLGQINEKLFF
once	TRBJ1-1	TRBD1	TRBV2	TGTGCCAGCAGCTGGGACAGCCCTGAAGCTTTCTTT	CASSWDSPEAFF
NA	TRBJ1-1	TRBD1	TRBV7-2	TGTGCCAGCAGCTCAAACAGGGGGTTAACTGAAGCTTTCTTT	CASSSNRGLTEAFF
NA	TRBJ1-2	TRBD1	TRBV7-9	TGTGCCAGCAGCTTTCCCGACAGGGGGCTTCGGGGCTACACCTTC	CASSFPDRGLRGYTF
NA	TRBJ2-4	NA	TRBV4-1	TGCGCCAGCAGCCAAGATCAGGGGGGCCCAAAAAACATTCAGTACTTC	CASSQDQGGPKNIQYF
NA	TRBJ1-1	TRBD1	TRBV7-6	TGTGCCAGCAGCTTAGCAACACAGGGGCTGAACACTGAAGCTTTCTTT	CASSLATQGLNTEAFF
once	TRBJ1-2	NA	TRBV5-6	TGTGCCAGCAGCTTGTCAGGGTTCGGTGGCTACACCTTC	CASSLSGFGGYTF
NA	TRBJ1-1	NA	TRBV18	TGTGCCAGCTCACCGGGTACAGGGTTGAACACTGAAGCTTTCTTT	CASSPGTGLNTEAFF
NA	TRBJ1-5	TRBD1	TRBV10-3	TGTGCCACCCGCCCTGGGGACAGGGCCCGCAATCAGCCCCAGCATTTT	CATRPGDRARNQPQHF
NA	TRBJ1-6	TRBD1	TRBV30	TGTGCCTGGAAAGACAGGGGGAATTCACCCCTCCACTTT	CAWKDRGNSPLHF
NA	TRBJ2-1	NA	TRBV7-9	TGTGCCAGCAGCTTGGTGCGCCGTGGGGGCGATGAGCAGTTCTTC	CASSLVRRGGDEQFF
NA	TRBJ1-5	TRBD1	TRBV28	TGTGCCAGCAGCCCACGACAGGGGGCCGTCAATCAGCCCCAGCATTTT	CASSPRQGAVNQPQHF
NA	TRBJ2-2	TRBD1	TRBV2	TGTGCCAGCAGTGTTGGCAGGGGGACCGGGGAGCTGTTTTTT	CASSVGRGTGELFF
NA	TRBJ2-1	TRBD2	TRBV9	TGTGCCAGCAGCGTAGGCCGGACTAGGATCAGTGAGCAGTTCTTC	CASSVGRTRISEQFF
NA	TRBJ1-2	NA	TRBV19	TGTGCCAGTAGTATTGGGGGGGCCTATGGCTACACCTTC	CASSIGGAYGYTF
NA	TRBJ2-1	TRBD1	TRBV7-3	TGTGCCAGCAGCTTAGACGGACAGGACTTAGGGCAGTTCTTC	CASSLDGQDLGQFF
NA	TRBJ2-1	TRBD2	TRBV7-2	TGTGCCAGCAGCTTGACTAGCGGGGGATTCTACAATGAGCAGTTCTTC	CASSLTSGGFYNEQFF
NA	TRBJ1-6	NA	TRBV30	TGTGCCTGGAGTGTACAGGGCTATAATTCACCCCTCCACTTT	CAWSVQGYNSPLHF
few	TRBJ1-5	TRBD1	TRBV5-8	TGTGCCAGCAGCTTCGGGGGACAGCTTTATTATAGCAATCAGCCCCAGCATTTT	CASSFGGQLYYSNQPQHF
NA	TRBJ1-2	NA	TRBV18	TGTGCCAGCTCACCAGGTCTACTGAATGGCTACACCTTC	CASSPGLLNGYTF
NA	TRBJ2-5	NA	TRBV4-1	TGCGCCAGCAGCCAAGATCCAGCGGGCGGCGAGACCCAGTACTTC	CASSQDPAGGETQYF
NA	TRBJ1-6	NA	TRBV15	TGTGCCACCAGCAGAGATGCGGAGATGTCATCACCCCTCCACTTT	CATSRDAEMSSPLHF
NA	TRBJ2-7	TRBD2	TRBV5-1	TGCGCCAGCAGCCCGAGCGGGGGGGCGTCCTACGAGCAGTACTTC	CASSPSGGASYEQYF
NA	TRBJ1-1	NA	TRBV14	TGTGCCAGCAGCCGCCAGGGGCAAAGGCAGCCGAACACTGAAGCTTTCTTT	CASSRQGQRQPNTEAFF
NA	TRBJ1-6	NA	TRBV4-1	TGCGCCAGCAGCCAAGATAGGGGCAGGGTCATAGGTTCACCCCTCCACTTT	CASSQDRGRVIGSPLHF
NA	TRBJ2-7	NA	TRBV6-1	TGTGCCAGCAGGAGGTCGACAGGAATCTCCTACGAGCAGTACTTC	CASRRSTGISYEQYF
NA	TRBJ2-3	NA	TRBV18	TGTGCCAGCTCACCACCGGTCGGAGGCACAGATACGCAGTATTTT	CASSPPVGGTDTQYF
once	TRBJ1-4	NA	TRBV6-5	TGTGCCAGCAGTTACTCTCTAACTATGGTCTATGAAAAACTGTTTTTT	CASSYSLTMVYEKLFF
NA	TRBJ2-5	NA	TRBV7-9	TGTGCCAGCAGCTTACTCGGGGCCCAAGAAGAGACCCAGTACTTC	CASSLLGAQEETQYF
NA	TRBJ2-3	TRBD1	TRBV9	TGTGCCAGCAGCCCCGAAGGGGGCGGCATTAGCACAGATACGCAGTATTTT	CASSPEGGGISTDTQYF
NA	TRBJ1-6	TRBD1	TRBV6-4	TGTGCCGGACCCGTGGGACAGGGGGTTTCACCCCTCCACTTT	CAGPVGQGVSPLHF
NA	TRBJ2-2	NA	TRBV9	TGTGCCAGCAGCGTAGTTCCAGGGAAGGACACCGGGGAGCTGTTTTTT	CASSVVPGKDTGELFF
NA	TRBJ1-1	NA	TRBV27	TGTGCCAGCACCTCAATGACAAGTAACACTGAAGCTTTCTTT	CASTSMTSNTEAFF
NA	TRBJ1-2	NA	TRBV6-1	TGTGCCAGCAGTGTCGATTTGTTCGGGAGAGAAAACTATGGCTACACCTTC	CASSVDLFGRENYGYTF
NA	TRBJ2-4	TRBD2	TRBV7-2	TGTGCCAGCAGCTTAGCGGCTAGCGGGAGTGCGGAAAACATTCAGTACTTC	CASSLAASGSAENIQYF
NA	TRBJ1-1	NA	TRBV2	TGTGCCAGCAGCTGGGCCCCGGGGGGAACTGAAGCTTTCTTT	CASSWAPGGTEAFF
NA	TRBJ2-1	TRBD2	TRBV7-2	TGTGCCAGCAGCTTCTACTCCAATAGCGGGAGTCGAGGGAATGAGCAGTTCTTC	CASSFYSNSGSRGNEQFF
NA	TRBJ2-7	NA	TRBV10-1	TGCGCCAGCAGCCCGTCGCGGGCCACCTACGAGCAGTACTTC	CASSPSRATYEQYF
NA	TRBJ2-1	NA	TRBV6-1	TGTGCCAGCAGTGAGGGCCCAGGACCGAACAATGAGCAGTTCTTC	CASSEGPGPNNEQFF
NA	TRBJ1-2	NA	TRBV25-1	TGTGCCAGCAGTGGGCAGGGGTGGTCTAGCTATGGCTACACCTTC	CASSGQGWSSYGYTF
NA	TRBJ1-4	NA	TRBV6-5	TGTGCCAGCAGTTCTGGTAGCGCACCCTATAATGAAAAACTGTTTTTT	CASSSGSAPYNEKLFF